This TCR beta chain was recorded in a study of T cell repertoires in cytomegalovirus infection. The study's findings and limits: Identification of carriers of CMV plus the relevant HLA was achieved through cumulative public TCR beta family frequency. CMV-specific TCR beta clonotypes restricted by HLA-C were the ones dominating the ex vivo response.

Using its own MiXCR run on the reads, TCRdb lists one record per CDR3 protein. Here the sample spans over 50,000 distinct CDR3 sequences, over 20% being singletons. This clonotype has a handful of counts. Antigen: not known. The sequencing used CD8+ T cells from cultured PBMCs, collected from culture after CMV antigen stimulation. The clonotype comes from a human donor in good health (CMV status not recorded). Some clones in this sample may be carry-over from other donors' samples.

CDR3 sequence: CASSLAGRARGGELFF. The DNA of the CDR3 is TGTGCCAGCAGCTTAGCGGGCAGGGCTCGTGGCGGGGAGCTGTTTTTT. The chain is built from TRBV7-8 and TRBJ2-2, with D tentatively TRBD1 (5 bases). Germline V gene data show CDR1 as SGHVS and CDR2 as FQNEAQ. CDR3 length equals 16 residues. V gave up 0 bases and J gave up 7 bases, with 15 bases separating them.